This is a list of T cell receptor beta chains from one sample in a study of blood T cell repertoires in COVID-19. The repertoire was sequenced with immunoSEQ multiplex PCR; TCRdb's copy has only in-frame clones and lacks some. The data hold about 360,000 clones, with around 87% observed a single time. The sequenced material came from PBMCs or T cells enriched from blood (not recorded which). All receptors derive from a man younger than 45 who had recovered from COVID-19. Both conserved end residues are part of each CDR3. D genes are given only for firm matches. Some rows have no size entry. The others give once, few or many, or a class for an expanded clone.

CDR3nt: TGTGCCAGCAGTGATGGGGGCATGGCCTACGAGCAGTACTTC
CDR3aa: CASSDGGMAYEQYF
abundance: .
d_gene: .
v_gene: TRBV2
j_gene: TRBJ2-7

CDR3nt: TGTGCCAGCTCACCTTCGTCGGACGGGAGGAACACCATATATTTT
CDR3aa: CASSPSSDGRNTIYF
abundance: .
d_gene: .
v_gene: TRBV18
j_gene: TRBJ1-3

CDR3nt: TGTGCCAGCAGCGTATGGGGCAGGCTGCCTGAGACCCAGTACTTC
CDR3aa: CASSVWGRLPETQYF
abundance: .
d_gene: .
v_gene: TRBV9
j_gene: TRBJ2-5

CDR3nt: TGTGCCAGCAGCGGCGGGACAGGGGAAGGGAGTGCTGATGGCTACACCTTC
CDR3aa: CASSGGTGEGSADGYTF
abundance: .
d_gene: TRBD1
v_gene: TRBV7-7
j_gene: TRBJ1-2

CDR3nt: TGTGCCAGCATCTTAGGCGGTAGCACAGATACGCAGTATTTT
CDR3aa: CASILGGSTDTQYF
abundance: .
d_gene: .
v_gene: TRBV6-6
j_gene: TRBJ2-3

CDR3nt: TGCGCCAGCAGCGCCACCAGGGAGCAGTTCTTC
CDR3aa: CASSATREQFF
abundance: .
d_gene: .
v_gene: TRBV5-1
j_gene: TRBJ2-1

CDR3nt: TGTGCCAGCAGCTTACTACAGGGTAACGAAAAACTGTTTTTT
CDR3aa: CASSLLQGNEKLFF
abundance: .
d_gene: .
v_gene: TRBV7-9
j_gene: TRBJ1-4

CDR3nt: TGTGCCAGCAGCTCTAAGGGCTGGGGAGATTCACCCCTCCACTTT
CDR3aa: CASSSKGWGDSPLHF
abundance: .
d_gene: .
v_gene: TRBV6-5
j_gene: TRBJ1-6

CDR3nt: TGTGCCAGCAGCTTAGGGGAGGGCACTGAAGCTTTCTTT
CDR3aa: CASSLGEGTEAFF
abundance: .
d_gene: .
v_gene: TRBV7-3
j_gene: TRBJ1-1

CDR3nt: TGTGCCAGTACCCGGACAGGGCTCAGTCAGCCCCAGCATTTT
CDR3aa: CASTRTGLSQPQHF
abundance: .
d_gene: TRBD1
v_gene: TRBV19
j_gene: TRBJ1-5

CDR3nt: TGCGCCAGCAGCTTTCCGGACAGGGGGAATGGCTACACCTTC
CDR3aa: CASSFPDRGNGYTF
abundance: .
d_gene: TRBD1
v_gene: TRBV5-1
j_gene: TRBJ1-2

CDR3nt: TGTGCCAGCAGTTTTGTCAGCTCCTACGAGCAGTACTTC
CDR3aa: CASSFVSSYEQYF
abundance: .
d_gene: .
v_gene: TRBV27
j_gene: TRBJ2-7

CDR3nt: TGTGCCAGCAGCGGGGGGGCAGGTCTCAATGAGCAGTTCTTC
CDR3aa: CASSGGAGLNEQFF
abundance: .
d_gene: .
v_gene: TRBV7-9
j_gene: TRBJ2-1

CDR3nt: TGTGCCAGCAGCAACGACCCCGCGGGATTCTCCTACAATGAGCAGTTCTTC
CDR3aa: CASSNDPAGFSYNEQFF
abundance: .
d_gene: .
v_gene: TRBV7-9
j_gene: TRBJ2-1

CDR3nt: TGTGCCAGCAGGAAAAGGTTAAGGGAGGGGACAGATACGCAGTATTTT
CDR3aa: CASRKRLREGTDTQYF
abundance: .
d_gene: TRBD2
v_gene: TRBV6-6
j_gene: TRBJ2-3

CDR3nt: TGTGCCAGCAGTTATACCAGCTCCTATAATTCACCCCTCCACTTT
CDR3aa: CASSYTSSYNSPLHF
abundance: .
d_gene: .
v_gene: TRBV6-5
j_gene: TRBJ1-6

CDR3nt: TGTGCCAGCAGTTACTCAAAGGACAGCCTGACTGAAGCTTTCTTT
CDR3aa: CASSYSKDSLTEAFF
abundance: .
d_gene: .
v_gene: TRBV6-5
j_gene: TRBJ1-1

CDR3nt: TGTGCCAGCAGCCAGTCCCGGGGACAAGAGACCCAGTACTTC
CDR3aa: CASSQSRGQETQYF
abundance: .
d_gene: .
v_gene: TRBV7-9
j_gene: TRBJ2-5

CDR3nt: TGCGCCAGCAGCTTTGACAGGGACACTGAAGCTTTCTTT
CDR3aa: CASSFDRDTEAFF
abundance: once
d_gene: TRBD1
v_gene: TRBV4-1
j_gene: TRBJ1-1

CDR3nt: TGTGCCAGCTCACCAGGGGGGTCTGGAAACACCATATATTTT
CDR3aa: CASSPGGSGNTIYF
abundance: .
d_gene: .
v_gene: TRBV18
j_gene: TRBJ1-3

CDR3nt: TGTGCCAGCAGCACTCGTAGCGGGGGGGGCACAGATACGCAGTATTTT
CDR3aa: CASSTRSGGGTDTQYF
abundance: .
d_gene: TRBD2
v_gene: TRBV7-9
j_gene: TRBJ2-3

CDR3nt: TGCGCCAGCAGCGCGGCTGCATCTTACACTGAAGCTTTCTTT
CDR3aa: CASSAAASYTEAFF
abundance: .
d_gene: .
v_gene: TRBV5-1
j_gene: TRBJ1-1

CDR3nt: TGTGCCAGCAGCCAAGAGTGGGCGGGGGGCTACACCTTC
CDR3aa: CASSQEWAGGYTF
abundance: .
d_gene: .
v_gene: TRBV14
j_gene: TRBJ1-2

CDR3nt: TGTGCCAGCAGTTGGGTCATAGGGGATGAAGCTTTCTTT
CDR3aa: CASSWVIGDEAFF
abundance: .
d_gene: .
v_gene: TRBV6-5
j_gene: TRBJ1-1

CDR3nt: TGTGCCAGCAGCGTAGACTATAGCAATCAGCCCCAGCATTTT
CDR3aa: CASSVDYSNQPQHF
abundance: .
d_gene: .
v_gene: TRBV9
j_gene: TRBJ1-5

CDR3nt: TGCGCCAGCAGCCCCCCTAACACCGGGGAGCTGTTTTTT
CDR3aa: CASSPPNTGELFF
abundance: .
d_gene: .
v_gene: TRBV5-1
j_gene: TRBJ2-2

CDR3nt: TGTGCCAGCAACTTACCCTCCGGGACAGGGTATGAAAAACTGTTTTTT
CDR3aa: CASNLPSGTGYEKLFF
abundance: .
d_gene: TRBD1
v_gene: TRBV7-9
j_gene: TRBJ1-4

CDR3nt: TGTGCCAGCAGCGAAGCAGGGGGGAGCAATCAGCCCCAGCATTTT
CDR3aa: CASSEAGGSNQPQHF
abundance: .
d_gene: TRBD1
v_gene: TRBV9
j_gene: TRBJ1-5

CDR3nt: TGTGCCAGCTATCAATGGCAGGGCCATACAAACACTGAAGCTTTCTTT
CDR3aa: CASYQWQGHTNTEAFF
abundance: .
d_gene: .
v_gene: TRBV5-4
j_gene: TRBJ1-1

CDR3nt: TGTGCCAGCAGCCAAGTCTCTCGTGAGCAGTTCTTC
CDR3aa: CASSQVSREQFF
abundance: .
d_gene: .
v_gene: TRBV14
j_gene: TRBJ2-1

CDR3nt: TGTGCCAGCTCACCACAGAGGACAGAGAACACTGAAGCTTTCTTT
CDR3aa: CASSPQRTENTEAFF
abundance: few
d_gene: .
v_gene: TRBV18
j_gene: TRBJ1-1

CDR3nt: TGTGCCAGCAGCACTTCGCAGGGGTCCGGCACCATATATTTT
CDR3aa: CASSTSQGSGTIYF
abundance: .
d_gene: .
v_gene: TRBV7-9
j_gene: TRBJ1-3

CDR3nt: TGTGCCAGCAGCGTTCTCGCCGGGACTACCGACGGGGAGCTGTTTTTT
CDR3aa: CASSVLAGTTDGELFF
abundance: .
d_gene: TRBD2
v_gene: TRBV11-2
j_gene: TRBJ2-2

CDR3nt: TGTGCCAGCAGCCCCGGGACAAATAACTATGGCTACACCTTC
CDR3aa: CASSPGTNNYGYTF
abundance: .
d_gene: .
v_gene: TRBV6-4
j_gene: TRBJ1-2

CDR3nt: TGTGCCAGCAGCCAAGTAGGACAGGACAACTATGGCTACACCTTC
CDR3aa: CASSQVGQDNYGYTF
abundance: .
d_gene: TRBD1
v_gene: TRBV14
j_gene: TRBJ1-2

CDR3nt: TGCAGCGTAAGTCCCGGTCCGGGTCGAGAGACCCAGTACTTC
CDR3aa: CSVSPGPGRETQYF
abundance: .
d_gene: .
v_gene: TRBV29-1
j_gene: TRBJ2-5

CDR3nt: TGTGCCAGCTCCGGGACAGGGGGGCGGAACGCTAATTATGGCTACACCTTC
CDR3aa: CASSGTGGRNANYGYTF
abundance: .
d_gene: TRBD1
v_gene: TRBV18
j_gene: TRBJ1-2

CDR3nt: TGTGCCAGCATCTCCGGGACTAGCGGAACAGATACGCAGTATTTT
CDR3aa: CASISGTSGTDTQYF
abundance: once
d_gene: TRBD2
v_gene: TRBV5-4
j_gene: TRBJ2-3

CDR3nt: TGTGCCAGCAGCTTTATCCCTGGGGCCAACGTCCTGACTTTC
CDR3aa: CASSFIPGANVLTF
abundance: .
d_gene: .
v_gene: TRBV7-8
j_gene: TRBJ2-6

CDR3nt: TGTGCCAGTAGTATTACAGGGAACACTGAAGCTTTCTTT
CDR3aa: CASSITGNTEAFF
abundance: .
d_gene: .
v_gene: TRBV19
j_gene: TRBJ1-1

CDR3nt: TGTGCCAGTAGTATCGGGACATTTTCCGGAACTGAAGCTTTCTTT
CDR3aa: CASSIGTFSGTEAFF
abundance: .
d_gene: .
v_gene: TRBV19
j_gene: TRBJ1-1

CDR3nt: TGTGCCAGCTCACCGCCAGCGGGGCTCCTCTATGGCTACACCTTC
CDR3aa: CASSPPAGLLYGYTF
abundance: once
d_gene: .
v_gene: TRBV18
j_gene: TRBJ1-2

CDR3nt: TGTGCCAGCAGTGAAAACAGCGGAGATGAAAAACTGTTTTTT
CDR3aa: CASSENSGDEKLFF
abundance: .
d_gene: .
v_gene: TRBV6-1
j_gene: TRBJ1-4

CDR3nt: TGCGCCAGCAGCCAAGATGAACCGGGCACTGAAGCTTTCTTT
CDR3aa: CASSQDEPGTEAFF
abundance: .
d_gene: .
v_gene: TRBV4-1
j_gene: TRBJ1-1

CDR3nt: TGCGCCAGCAGCCAGAACAGGGGGCGGAACACTGAAGCTTTCTTT
CDR3aa: CASSQNRGRNTEAFF
abundance: .
d_gene: TRBD1
v_gene: TRBV4-3
j_gene: TRBJ1-1

CDR3nt: TGTGCCAGTTGGCAGGGGGCCGGCGAGCAGTACTTC
CDR3aa: CASWQGAGEQYF
abundance: .
d_gene: TRBD1
v_gene: TRBV6-6
j_gene: TRBJ2-7